The next 23 T cell receptor beta chains were all read from a single sample in a study of blood T cell repertoires in COVID-19. Some clones are missing from TCRdb's copy, which holds only in-frame ones; the method was immunoSEQ multiplex PCR. The sample carries 250,000 or so clones, 80% to 95% recorded once. Sequenced: PBMCs or T cells enriched from blood (not recorded which). All receptors derive from a man in his forties or fifties who had been exposed to COVID-19.

CDR3 DNA: TGTGCCAGCAGTCCCGGGACTAGCGGGAGAGAGACCCAGTACTTC. This sequence encodes CASSPGTSGRETQYF. The chain combines TRBV6-5 with TRBJ2-5; 14 nucleotides match TRBD2. The germline V gene encodes CDR1 MNHEY and CDR2 SVGAGI. The J segment lost 4 bases and the V segment lost 5 bases, leaving 3 bases of the junction unmatched. This CDR3 has 15 residues.

The V gene is TRBV2, the J gene TRBJ1-5, with 7 bases lining up with TRBD1. CDR1 SNHLY and CDR2 FYNNEI come from the germline V gene. There are 13 residues in the CDR3. Trimming at V came to 9 bases and at J to 5 bases, leaving 7 bases not matched to a gene. The CDR3 DNA reads TGTGCCAGTAACACAGGGGACCATCAGCCCCAGCATTTT. Its protein product is CASNTGDHQPQHF.

This clone has only one observation. The CDR3 DNA reads TGTGCCAGCAGCGAGGGGACAGGTCTTACTTCGGATACGCAGTATTTT. As protein: CASSEGTGLTSDTQYF. This sequence joins TRBV9 and TRBJ2-3; TRBD1 aligns across 8 bases. Germline V CDR1 and CDR2: SGDLS, YYNGEE. There are 16 residues in the CDR3. The V gene end was trimmed by 3 bases and the J gene end by 6 bases; junction bases not matched to a gene: 12.

This clone was recorded once. CDR3 region: CASKREGQGALEAFF. The CDR3, as DNA: TGTGCCAGTAAGAGGGAGGGACAGGGGGCGCTTGAAGCTTTCTTT. The chain carries TRBV19 and TRBJ1-1, with 12 nucleotides matching TRBD1. CDR1 and CDR2 (germline): LNHDA, SQIVND (reference sequence). V shed 7 bases, J shed 7 bases, and the junction held 10 bases outside the gene matches. The CDR3 totals 15 residues.

The chain combines TRBV11-2 with TRBJ2-1; 10 nucleotides agree with TRBD2. The CDR3 has 17 residues. CDR1 is SGHAT, CDR2 FQNNGV, per germline. J gave up 5 bases and V 0 bases, and 7 bases lay outside the gene matches. This CDR3 reads CASSLEPSGSIDNEQFF. CDR3 nucleotide sequence: TGTGCCAGCAGCTTAGAACCTAGCGGGAGCATCGACAATGAGCAGTTCTTC. The full variable domain, in which reference TRBV11-2 and TRBJ2-1 provide the parts outside the CDR3, is EAGVAQSPRYKIIEKRQSVAFWCNPISGHATLYWYQQILGQGPKLLIQFQNNGVVDDSQLPKDRFSAERLKGVDSTLKIQPAKLEDSAVYLCASSLEPSGSIDNEQFFGPGTRLTVL.

This chain uses TRBV28 with TRBJ2-2; 11 bases line up with TRBD1. CDR3 length equals 16 residues. Germline-derived CDR1 and CDR2 are MDHEN and SYDVKM. V was clipped by 6 bases and J by 6 bases; unmatched bases: 9. CDR3 sequence reads: CASSQPGQGESGELFF. As DNA, the CDR3 is TGTGCCAGCAGCCAACCGGGACAGGGGGAATCCGGGGAGCTGTTTTTT.

V is TRBV2 and J is TRBJ1-5, with a tentative D call TRBD1 (6 bases). The length of the CDR3 is 13 residues. The V gene lost 7 bases and the J gene lost 5 bases, with 12 bases spanning the gap. The germline CDR1 and CDR2 sequences are SNHLY and FYNNEI. The CDR3 sequence is CASNRVWDQPQHF. The CDR3 DNA reads as TGTGCCAGCAACAGGGTTTGGGATCAGCCCCAGCATTTT.

This rearrangement joins TRBV2 to TRBJ1-3, with 8 bases that match TRBD1. V was clipped by 5 bases and J by 4 bases; unmatched bases: 4. This CDR3 region has 14 residues. The germline V gene has CDR1 SNHLY and CDR2 FYNNEI. CDR3 residues: CASSQTGVGNTIYF. DNA of the CDR3: TGTGCCAGCAGTCAGACAGGGGTCGGAAACACCATATATTTT.

The DNA for the CDR3 is TGTGCCAGCAGTGAAGGACAGGGGGGCACGAGGCCCCAGCATTTT. Its protein product is CASSEGQGGTRPQHF. V usage is TRBV2 and J usage is TRBJ1-5; TRBD1 matches at 9 bases. CDR1 is SNHLY and CDR2 is FYNNEI in the germline V gene. The CDR3 runs 15 residues. With V trimmed by 1 base and J by 9 bases, 7 bases remained unmatched. The whole variable domain, filled in from reference TRBV2 and TRBJ1-5, reads EPEVTQTPSHQVTQMGQEVILRCVPISNHLYFYWYRQILGQKVEFLVSFYNNEISEKSEIFDDQFSVERPDGSNFTLKIRSTKLEDSAMYFCASSEGQGGTRPQHFGDGTRLSIL.

V and J are TRBV10-1 and TRBJ2-2; D not certain. From germline, CDR1 is WNHNN and CDR2 SYGVQD (reference sequence). The germline V and J ends were trimmed by 5 bases and 4 bases, with 11 bases remaining between them. The CDR3 spans 14 residues. Here the CDR3 reads CASSPDSLTGELFF. DNA of the CDR3: TGCGCCAGCAGTCCCGACTCTCTCACCGGGGAGCTGTTTTTT.

CDR3 nucleotides: TGTGCCTGGAGCTTGGTGGGGACAGGTGCTCATAGGGGCTACACCTTC. Its translation: CAWSLVGTGAHRGYTF. This chain connects TRBV30 to TRBJ1-2; 8 positions match TRBD1. Germline trimming cut 3 bases from V and 8 bases from J; bases unmatched to any gene: 17. The CDR3 consists of 16 residues. Germline lookup yields CDR1 GTSNPN and CDR2 SVGIG (reference sequence).

The rearrangement links TRBV5-4 to TRBJ2-5; TRBD1 matches at 8 bases. Germline CDR1 reads SGHNT; CDR2 reads YYREEE (reference sequence). V gave up 3 bases and J gave up 1 base; unmatched junction bases: 8. This CDR3 spans 16 amino acids. DNA for the CDR3: TGTGCCAGCAGCTCAAAACAAGGGACAGGCCAAGAGACCCAGTACTTC. As protein: CASSSKQGTGQETQYF.

The chain links TRBV7-8 to TRBJ2-1; 7 nucleotides match TRBD2. V was clipped by 4 bases and J by 3 bases; unmatched bases: 15. The CDR3 is 18 residues long. CDR1 and CDR2 (germline): SGHVS, FQNEAQ. The CDR3 coding sequence is TGTGCCAGCAGCTCCCCGTGGACGGGAGGAACAAACTACAATGAGCAGTTCTTC. It translates to CASSSPWTGGTNYNEQFF.

V gene TRBV19 combines with J gene TRBJ2-2; 7 positions match TRBD1. The CDR3 sequence is 15 residues long. The V segment lost 5 bases and the J segment 6 bases; nucleotides outside the gene matches: 9. The germline V gene encodes CDR1 LNHDA and CDR2 SQIVND (reference sequence). Here the CDR3 DNA reads TGTGCCAGTAGTTTCGGACAGGTCCACCCCGGGGAGCTGTTTTTT. Translation: CASSFGQVHPGELFF.

The chain couples TRBV4-3 to TRBJ1-1; maybe TRBD1 (5 bases). There are 16 residues in the CDR3. V dropped 1 base and J dropped 1 base, with 13 bases sitting between them. CDR1 is LGHNA and CDR2 is YSLEER in the germline V gene. The DNA of the CDR3 is TGCGCCAGCAGCCAAGGAAGGCTCGACAGGAACACTGAAGCTTTCTTT. It is translated as CASSQGRLDRNTEAFF.

This rearrangement joins TRBV4-1 to TRBJ2-1; D is unresolved. Germline V gives CDR1 MGHRA, CDR2 YSYEKL. The ends were cut back, 3 bases at V and 9 bases at J, with 12 bases in the middle. This CDR3 region has 13 residues. The CDR3 spells CASSQLLVFEQFF. DNA for the CDR3: TGCGCCAGCAGCCAGTTGTTAGTATTTGAGCAGTTCTTC.

The chain joins TRBV30 to TRBJ1-4; a weak D match, TRBD1 (6 bases). Between the trimmed V and J ends, which lost 2 bases and 6 bases, there was a span of 13 bases. The germline V gene encodes CDR1 GTSNPN and CDR2 SVGIG (reference sequence). CDR3 size: 14 residues. CDR3: CAWSPPGAHEKLFF. DNA for the CDR3: TGTGCCTGGAGTCCCCCAGGGGCGCATGAAAAACTGTTTTTT.

This chain joins TRBV11-3 and TRBJ2-7, with 7 bases identical to TRBD2. V shed 6 bases and J 3 bases; nucleotides not matched to a gene: 8. Germline-derived CDR1 and CDR2 are SGHNT and YENEEA. This CDR3 is 14 amino acids long. The CDR3 is CASSKGGVSYEQYF. CDR3 in DNA: TGTGCCAGCAGTAAGGGAGGGGTAAGCTACGAGCAGTACTTC.

This chain links TRBV9 with TRBJ2-2; TRBD2 aligns across 11 bases. CDR3 length equals 18 residues. V lost 1 base to trimming and J lost 6 bases; unmatched junction nucleotides: 11. CDR1 and CDR2 from the germline V gene are SGDLS and YYNGEE. The CDR3 loop is CASSVTSGRIGSAGELFF. The DNA for the CDR3 is TGTGCCAGCAGCGTAACTAGCGGGAGAATCGGTAGCGCCGGGGAGCTGTTTTTT.

This clone is a singleton in its sample. V usage is TRBV21-1 and J usage is TRBJ1-5. TRBV21-1 counts as a pseudogene. The CDR3 has 19 residues. The DNA of the CDR3 is TGTGCCAGCAGCAAATGGAGGGGCCAACACCTCGATAGCAATCAGCCCCAGCATTTT. Translation: CASSKWRGQHLDSNQPQHF.

The chain uses TRBV6-2 or TRBV6-3 and TRBJ1-2; D uncertain. The CDR3 is made up of 13 amino acids. The germline V and J ends were trimmed by 3 bases and 7 bases, with 12 bases remaining between them. Germline CDR1 reads MNHEY; CDR2 reads SVGEGT. This CDR3 reads CASSYGRLSGYTF. CDR3 nucleotide sequence: TGTGCCAGCAGTTATGGGAGGTTGAGTGGCTACACCTTC.

This chain links TRBV5-5 with TRBJ1-1, with D possibly being TRBD1 (5 bases). This CDR3 is built from 14 residues. V lost 1 base and J lost 4, with 11 bases in between. Germline V gene lookup returns CDR1 SGHKS and CDR2 YYEKEE (reference sequence). Here the CDR3 reads CASSLLRGGTEAFF. CDR3 DNA sequence: TGTGCCAGCAGCTTGCTGCGGGGCGGCACTGAAGCTTTCTTT.

V is TRBV7-9 and J is TRBJ2-7, with 7 bases identical to TRBD2. Germline loops: CDR1 SEHNR, CDR2 FQNEAQ (reference sequence). The CDR3 is 15 residues long. The V gene end was trimmed by 5 bases and the J gene end by 2 bases; junction bases not matched to a gene: 9. The CDR3 DNA sequence: TGTGCCAGCAGCCCGCGGGCGGGACTAACCTACGAGCAGTACTTC. Its protein product is CASSPRAGLTYEQYF.